These T cell receptor beta chains were read from a single sample in a study of CD8 T cells in Susac syndrome. One entry per CDR3 protein results from TCRdb running MiXCR on the immunoSEQ multiplex PCR reads. The repertoire holds 100,000 to 150,000 distinct CDR3 sequences, with around 80% as singletons. Sequencing input: CD8+ T cells from PBMCs. These receptor sequences come from a human donor with multiple sclerosis. Both conserved end residues are part of each CDR3. D genes are given only for firm matches. Some rows have no size entry. The others give once, few or many, or a class for an expanded clone.

V gene	clone size	D gene	J gene	CDR3 protein	CDR3 DNA
TRBV6-5	-	TRBD1	TRBJ2-2	CASSYPPHRGTRWDTGELFF	TGTGCCAGCAGTTACCCCCCTCACAGGGGAACGAGGTGGGACACCGGGGAGCTGTTTTTT
TRBV11-2	few	-	TRBJ2-3	CASSPRLWDTQYF	TGTGCCAGCAGCCCTAGGCTATGGGATACGCAGTATTTT
TRBV4-1	once	TRBD2	TRBJ2-1	CASSQLPGGRMSSFF	TGCGCCAGCAGCCAACTGCCGGGGGGGCGTATGAGCAGTTTCTTC
TRBV7-9	-	TRBD1	TRBJ2-3	CASTHSTGADTQYF	TGTGCCAGCACCCACTCCACAGGGGCGGATACGCAGTATTTT
TRBV30	few	-	TRBJ2-7	CAWSPRGYEQYF	TGTGCCTGGAGCCCGCGGGGCTACGAGCAGTACTTC
TRBV6-1	-	-	TRBJ1-1	CASSEDWGGNTEAFF	TGTGCCAGCAGTGAAGACTGGGGGGGGAACACTGAAGCTTTCTTT
TRBV5-1	-	TRBD2	TRBJ2-3	CASSFDPSSGRQDTQYF	TGCGCCAGCAGCTTTGACCCCTCTAGCGGAAGACAAGATACGCAGTATTTT
TRBV27	-	TRBD1	TRBJ1-2	CASSIDRGTNYGYTF	TGTGCCAGCAGTATAGACAGGGGTACTAACTATGGCTACACCTTC
TRBV3-1	once	TRBD2	TRBJ2-5	CASSPGLAGGEYQETQYF	TGTGCCAGCAGCCCGGGACTAGCGGGGGGAGAGTACCAAGAGACCCAGTACTTC
TRBV4-3	-	TRBD2	TRBJ2-3	CASSQGSSGRDTQYF	TGCGCCAGCAGCCAAGGATCTAGCGGGAGAGATACGCAGTATTTT
TRBV5-6	-	-	TRBJ1-1	CASSLLRAADTEAFF	TGTGCCAGCAGCTTACTCCGGGCAGCGGACACTGAAGCTTTCTTT
TRBV18	-	-	TRBJ1-1	CASSSIDSEAFF	TGTGCCAGCTCGTCGATTGACAGTGAAGCTTTCTTT
TRBV19	-	-	TRBJ1-1	CASSIDLYSAEAFF	TGTGCCAGTAGTATAGATCTATACAGCGCTGAAGCTTTCTTT
TRBV6-1	-	-	TRBJ1-5	CATGLRGSNQPQHF	TGTGCCACCGGACTCCGGGGGAGCAATCAGCCCCAGCATTTT
TRBV24-1	-	TRBD1	TRBJ2-1	CATSDWGQANNEQFF	TGTGCCACCAGTGATTGGGGACAGGCCAACAATGAGCAGTTCTTC
TRBV27	few	-	TRBJ2-7	CASSPTRSSYEQYF	TGTGCCAGCAGTCCGACCCGAAGCTCCTACGAGCAGTACTTC
TRBV10-3	few	-	TRBJ2-5	CAIRQGLQETQYF	TGTGCCATCAGACAGGGCCTACAAGAGACCCAGTACTTC